The next 26 T cell receptor beta chains were all read from a single sample in a study of immune cell composition in non-small cell lung cancer. The table came from immunoSEQ multiplex PCR; TCRdb's copy has only in-frame clones and leaves some out. The sample lists about 8,000 clones, roughly three quarters seen once, with approximately 12% in the top ten. The specimen sequenced was lung tumor tissue. The receptors come from a human donor with non-small cell lung cancer.

This chain uses TRBV4-1 with TRBJ2-3; D is uncertain. V was shortened by 4 bases and J by 0 bases, with 8 bases between the two germline ends. Looked up from germline, CDR1 is MGHRA and CDR2 is YSYEKL. The CDR3 runs 14 residues. The CDR3 nucleotides are TGCGCCAGCAGCCTTCACACTAGCACAGATACGCAGTATTTT. It yields the protein CASSLHTSTDTQYF.

The chain joins TRBV6-5 to TRBJ2-6; D gene uncertain. There are 15 residues in the CDR3. CDR1 MNHEY and CDR2 SVGAGI come from the germline V gene. The ends were cut back, 4 bases at V and 2 bases at J, with 9 bases in the middle. CDR3 in amino acids: CASSSTYPGANVLTF. CDR3 nucleotides: TGTGCCAGCAGTTCAACCTATCCTGGGGCCAACGTCCTGACTTTC.

The chain joins TRBV7-3 to TRBJ2-5; the D gene is possibly TRBD2 (6 bases). The CDR3 consists of 14 residues. The V and J ends lost 5 bases and 7 bases respectively, with 17 bases between them. Germline V gene sequence: CDR1 SGHTA, CDR2 FQGTGA. The CDR3 here is CASSPRDSPGTQYF. The CDR3 region has the DNA TGTGCCAGCAGCCCACGGGACTCTCCGGGGACCCAGTACTTC. The variable domain in full, completed from reference TRBV7-3 and TRBJ2-5, reads GAGVSQTPSNKVTEKGKYVELRCDPISGHTALYWYRQSLGQGPEFLIYFQGTGAADDSGLPNDRFFAVRPEGSVSTLKIQRTERGDSAVYLCASSPRDSPGTQYFGPGTRLLVL.

This rearrangement joins TRBV6-1 to TRBJ2-7, with D perhaps matching TRBD1 or TRBD2 (5 bases each). Germline V gene lookup returns CDR1 MNHNS and CDR2 SASEGT. This CDR3 has 15 amino acids. The germline V and J ends were trimmed by 2 bases and 5 bases, with 16 bases remaining between them. The CDR3 here is CASSEQFGTWDEQYF. CDR3 DNA sequence: TGTGCCAGCAGTGAACAGTTCGGGACCTGGGACGAGCAGTACTTC.

The chain links TRBV18 to TRBJ1-5, with TRBD1 identical over 9 bases. Germline CDR1 and CDR2: KGHSH and LQKENI. The CDR3 runs to 14 residues. Losses at the gene ends were 3 bases for V and 4 bases for J; bases not matched to a gene: 1. CDR3 residues: CASSPGTGNQPQHF. CDR3 DNA: TGTGCCAGCTCACCCGGGACAGGGAATCAGCCCCAGCATTTT.

The rearrangement links TRBV7-2 to TRBJ1-5; no clear D gene. Trimming left V 4 bases short and J 6 bases short, with 10 bases between. The CDR3 covers 13 residues. Germline V gene sequence: CDR1 SGHTA, CDR2 FQGNSA. The CDR3 protein is CASSWELGQPQHF. The CDR3 DNA is TGTGCCAGCAGCTGGGAGTTAGGTCAGCCCCAGCATTTT.

V and J are TRBV28 and TRBJ1-2, with D perhaps matching TRBD1 (6 bases). In germline, CDR1 is MDHEN, CDR2 SYDVKM. V dropped 5 bases and J dropped 4 bases, with 11 bases sitting between them. There are 13 residues in the CDR3. CDR3 region: CASSPTGSYGYTF. The CDR3 DNA reads TGTGCCAGCAGTCCGACAGGCTCCTATGGCTACACCTTC.

This chain links TRBV4-3 with TRBJ2-3; D gene uncertain. Germline CDR1 is LGHNA and CDR2 is YSLEER. The CDR3 contains 15 residues. V lost 3 bases and J lost 4, with 14 bases in between. CDR3 region: CASSQRLEAADTQYF. The CDR3 DNA sequence: TGCGCCAGCAGCCAGCGGTTAGAAGCAGCAGATACGCAGTATTTT.

This clone has only a few counts. A read error may account for a junction end that differs from germline. The V call is TRBV6-5, the J call TRBJ1-6; 7 nucleotides match TRBD1. This CDR3 is 13 amino acids long. Per the germline V gene, CDR1 is MNHEY and CDR2 is SVGAGI. CDR3 sequence: CASSEGETGTEYF. The CDR3 DNA is TGTGCCAGCAGTGAAGGGGAGACCGGGACAGAATACTTT.

In this sample, this clone turned up once. V usage is TRBV15 and J usage is TRBJ1-4; tentative D call: TRBD1 (6 bases). This CDR3 has 16 amino acids. Looked up from germline, CDR1 is LNHNV and CDR2 is YYDKDF (reference sequence). Trimming pared 0 bases from V and 5 bases from J, leaving 13 bases between. This CDR3 is CATSRERGTPNEKLFF. The CDR3 nucleotides read TGTGCCACCAGCAGAGAAAGGGGGACGCCGAATGAAAAACTGTTTTTT.

The CDR3 spells CASSELGGNTEAFF. In DNA, the CDR3 is TGTGCCAGCAGTGAGCTGGGGGGGAACACTGAAGCTTTCTTT. The chain employs TRBV2 and TRBJ1-1, with a possible D match to TRBD1 (5 bases). This CDR3 has 14 residues. Germline V gives CDR1 SNHLY, CDR2 FYNNEI. The V end was cut by 3 bases, the J end by 1 base, with 9 bases between.

The rearrangement uses TRBV19 and TRBJ1-1; no firm D call. V lost 7 bases and J 7 bases, leaving 16 bases between the germline ends. The V gene's germline CDR1 is LNHDA and CDR2 SQIVND (reference sequence). CDR3 size: 13 residues. The CDR3: CASITDTDFEAFF. The CDR3 coding sequence is TGTGCCAGTATTACCGACACGGACTTTGAAGCTTTCTTT.

The chain is built from TRBV7-3 and TRBJ1-1; possibly TRBD1 for D (6 bases). V was clipped by 0 bases and J by 1 base, with 9 bases between them. CDR1 and CDR2 (germline): SGHTA, FQGTGA. This CDR3 contains 15 residues. CDR3 amino acids: CASSLTPTGNTEAFF. The CDR3, as DNA: TGTGCCAGCAGCTTAACCCCGACAGGGAACACTGAAGCTTTCTTT. Supplemented by reference TRBV7-3 and TRBJ1-1, the full variable domain reads GAGVSQTPSNKVTEKGKYVELRCDPISGHTALYWYRQSLGQGPEFLIYFQGTGAADDSGLPNDRFFAVRPEGSVSTLKIQRTERGDSAVYLCASSLTPTGNTEAFFGQGTRLTVV.

This chain joins TRBV5-1 and TRBJ2-7, with TRBD1 matching 9 bases. Germline values: CDR1 SGHRS, CDR2 YFSETQ. This CDR3 is built from 14 residues. V was clipped by 0 bases and J by 4 bases; unmatched bases: 2. As DNA, the CDR3 is TGCGCCAGCAGCTTGGAGACAGGGGGATACGAGCAGTACTTC. Translating it yields CASSLETGGYEQYF.

Written as DNA, the CDR3 is TGTGCCAGCATCTCGGACAGGAACGAGCAGTACTTC. Translated, it gives CASISDRNEQYF. This chain connects TRBV11-2 to TRBJ2-7; 7 bases match TRBD1. CDR1 is SGHAT and CDR2 is FQNNGV in the germline V gene. V lost 7 bases and J lost 5; bases outside the gene matches: 5. CDR3 length: 12 residues.

The chain joins TRBV27 to TRBJ1-5, with 9 bases lining up with TRBD1. V was clipped by 6 bases and J by 3 bases; unmatched bases: 9. This CDR3 comprises 16 residues. From germline, CDR1 is MNHEY and CDR2 SMNVEV (reference sequence). The chain's CDR3 is CASRGQGDRANQPQHF. In DNA form, the CDR3 reads TGTGCCAGCAGGGGACAGGGAGATAGGGCCAATCAGCCCCAGCATTTT.

This clone was seen only a few times. The CDR3 end shows no conserved phenylalanine or tryptophan, and so a read error is likely. The DNA is omitted, as the CDR3 cannot be located on it reliably, and the CDR3 follows TCRdb's listing. CDR3 region: CAISESETI. V and J are TRBV10-3 and TRBJ1-2. Germline CDR1 is ENHRY and CDR2 is SYGVKD. Including both end residues, the CDR3 is 9 amino acids long.

This clone has only one observation. V usage is TRBV19 and J usage is TRBJ2-2, with unresolved D. This CDR3 comprises 13 residues. Germline-derived CDR1 and CDR2 are LNHDA and SQIVND (reference sequence). V was shortened by 7 bases and J by 4 bases, with 10 bases between the two germline ends. CDR3 loop: CASTVKGTGELFF. The CDR3 DNA reads as TGTGCCAGTACCGTAAAGGGCACCGGGGAGCTGTTTTTT.

CDR3: CASSLSLAGQNEQFF. In DNA, the CDR3 is TGCGCCAGCAGCTTGTCTCTAGCGGGACAGAATGAGCAGTTCTTC. The rearrangement joins TRBV5-1 to TRBJ2-1; TRBD2 matches at 9 bases. After removal of 1 base from V and 7 bases from J, the junction contained 6 bases not matched to a gene. Germline values: CDR1 SGHRS, CDR2 YFSETQ. This CDR3 is 15 amino acids long.

The chain recombines TRBV6-5 with TRBJ2-3, with TRBD2 as a possible D gene (5 bases). The germline V and J ends were trimmed by 2 bases and 4 bases, with 16 bases remaining between them. Germline V gene lookup returns CDR1 MNHEY and CDR2 SVGAGI. This CDR3 region has 16 residues. The CDR3 here is CASSYGPGERPDTQYF. The CDR3, as DNA: TGTGCCAGCAGTTACGGACCAGGTGAGCGGCCAGATACGCAGTATTTT.

V usage is TRBV4-3 and J usage is TRBJ2-1; maybe TRBD2 (5 bases). V was clipped by 3 bases and J by 0 bases, with 18 bases between them. Per the germline V gene, CDR1 is LGHNA and CDR2 is YSLEER. This CDR3 region has 18 residues. The CDR3 reads CASSHLTIAKFSYNEQFF. CDR3 DNA: TGCGCCAGCAGCCACCTCACCATAGCGAAATTCTCCTACAATGAGCAGTTCTTC.

This clone was observed a handful of times. CDR3: CASSQVSGWAGYTF. The CDR3 nucleotides read TGTGCCAGCAGCCAAGTGTCGGGGTGGGCTGGCTACACCTTC. The genes are TRBV14 and TRBJ1-2, with no clear D. This CDR3 is built from 14 residues. V dropped 1 base and J dropped 7 bases, with 13 bases sitting between them. Germline CDR1 reads SGHDN; CDR2 reads FVKESK. Looking up the rest from reference TRBV14 and TRBJ1-2 gives the full variable domain: EAGVTQFPSHSVIEKGQTVTLRCDPISGHDNLYWYRRVMGKEIKFLLHFVKESKQDESGMPNNRFLAERTGGTYSTLKVQPAELEDSGVYFCASSQVSGWAGYTFGSGTRLTVV.

The chain recombines TRBV5-4 with TRBJ1-2; D gene ambiguous. The CDR3 is 14 amino acids. The germline V gene encodes CDR1 SGHNT and CDR2 YYREEE (reference sequence). The V end lost 4 bases, the J end lost 8 bases, and 18 bases lay between the germline ends. The CDR3 is CASSQAQAAQGYTF. In nucleotides, the CDR3 is TGTGCCAGCAGCCAAGCCCAAGCGGCGCAGGGCTACACCTTC.

This clone was seen just once. The chain is built from TRBV4-2 and TRBJ2-2, with D unresolved. This CDR3 is 14 amino acids long. V was pared by 5 bases and J by 0 bases, with 7 bases between. Germline V gene lookup returns CDR1 LGHNA and CDR2 YNFKEQ. This chain's CDR3 is CASSLQPNTGELFF. The CDR3 region has the DNA TGTGCCAGCAGCTTGCAACCGAACACCGGGGAGCTGTTTTTT.

This chain connects TRBV27 to TRBJ1-3; D not resolved. The CDR3 length is 15 residues. Germline V gives CDR1 MNHEY, CDR2 SMNVEV (reference sequence). Trimming stripped 2 bases from V and 4 bases from J, with 12 bases between. The CDR3 coding sequence is TGTGCCAGCAGTTTAGGTGGGATGAGAGGAAACACCATATATTTT. It translates to CASSLGGMRGNTIYF.

The chain uses TRBV7-6 and TRBJ2-5, with D possibly TRBD1 on 5 matching bases. The CDR3 totals 11 residues. Looked up from germline, CDR1 is SGHVS and CDR2 is FNYEAQ. CDR3 amino acids: CAGASQETQYF. CDR3 DNA: TGTGCAGGGGCTTCCCAAGAGACCCAGTACTTC.